Given below is one T cell receptor (beta chain) in context. Its cognate antigen is unknown. The same CDR3 arises from other DNA sequences in this sample as well. The data belong to a study of CD4+ T cells in melanoma. This table comes from immunoSEQ multiplex PCR, and its TCRdb copy is limited to in-frame clones, with some not included. Of some 120,000 clones in the sample, about nine tenths were seen once. General observations from the study: Neoantigen-specific CD4+ T cells in melanoma reportedly had diverse differentiation states. CD8+ T cell, macrophage and B cell function reportedly correlated with neoantigen-specific CD4+ T cells.

CDR3 length: 15 residues. V was pared by 5 bases and J by 2 bases, with 3 bases of the junction left unmatched. Germline CDR1 LNHDA, CDR2 SQIVND (reference sequence). The chain carries TRBV19 and TRBJ2-7, with 13 bases matching TRBD2. The source material was peripheral blood. The clonotype was recovered from a human donor with melanoma. This CDR3 is CASSPGTSGTYEQYF. DNA for the CDR3: TGTGCCAGTAGTCCCGGGACTAGCGGGACCTACGAGCAGTACTTC.